The 9 T cell receptor beta chains below all came from one sample that was sequenced in a study of blood T cell repertoires in COVID-19 (dated by TCRdb to 2018 to 2021). To prepare the library, the immunoSEQ multiplex PCR assay was applied. The table was pulled from immuneACCESS by TCRdb, which kept in-frame rearrangements only. Such tables lose some clones; where checked, under half of the loss comes from unresolved V genes, and the rest has no known cause. In this sample the table shows 65,000 or so clones, about nine tenths of which occur a single time. Around 3.5% of the sample is in the top ten clones. The material sequenced was peripheral blood. These receptors all come from a man aged 50 to 59 with active COVID-19.

The chain joins TRBV27 to TRBJ2-1; 7 bases map to TRBD2. This CDR3 is 15 amino acids long. The J segment lost 2 bases and the V segment lost 4 bases, leaving 5 bases of the junction unmatched. Per the germline V gene, CDR1 is MNHEY and CDR2 is SMNVEV (reference sequence). This CDR3 is CASSWAGDPYNEQFF. For the CDR3, the DNA is TGTGCCAGCAGTTGGGCGGGAGATCCCTACAATGAGCAGTTCTTC.

This clone was recorded only once. The chain employs TRBV7-8 and TRBJ2-1; the match to TRBD1 covers 12 bases. Germline V CDR1 and CDR2: SGHVS, FQNEAQ. This CDR3 region has 16 residues. Germline trimming cut 1 base from V and 8 bases from J; bases unmatched to any gene: 6. CDR3 nucleotide sequence: TGTGCCAGCAGCTTAGTTTCGGGACAGGGGGCATATGAGCAGTTCTTC. Protein product: CASSLVSGQGAYEQFF.

The CDR3 coding sequence is TGTGCCAGCAGTTACTCGAATGCGGAGACCCAGTACTTC. It translates to CASSYSNAETQYF. The chain combines TRBV6-2 or TRBV6-3 with TRBJ2-5; no clear D gene. There are 13 residues in the CDR3. Germline V gene data show CDR1 as MNHEY and CDR2 as SVGEGT. Trimming removed 0 bases at V and 5 bases at J, with 7 bases between.

The count of this clone is one. The chain uses TRBV12-3 or TRBV12-4 and TRBJ1-2; 7 nucleotides line up with TRBD1. The CDR3 spans 13 residues. V trimming: 5 bases; J trimming: 5 bases; junction bases outside the gene matches: 5. The CDR3 nucleotides read TGTGCCAGCAGTGCTCCAGGGGGGTATGGCTACACCTTC. Protein: CASSAPGGYGYTF.

The V call is TRBV7-7, the J call TRBJ2-2; 7 nucleotides align to TRBD2. The ends lost 7 bases at V and 2 bases at J; junction bases unmatched: 4. The germline V gene encodes CDR1 SSHAT and CDR2 FNYEAQ (reference sequence). The CDR3 spans 14 residues. Written as DNA, the CDR3 is TGTGCCAGCACGCCGGGGGGTAACACCGGGGAGCTGTTTTTT. Encoded protein: CASTPGGNTGELFF.

The V and J genes are TRBV3-1 (or the pseudogene TRBV3-2) and TRBJ1-1; D not certain. CDR1 is LGHDT and CDR2 is YNNKEL in the germline V gene (reference sequence). This CDR3 region has 13 residues. Deletions cut 3 bases from V and 5 bases from J, with 10 bases between. CDR3 loop: CASSQSERTEAFF. CDR3 sequence (DNA): TGTGCCAGCAGCCAGAGCGAGAGGACTGAAGCTTTCTTT.

CDR3 sequence reads: CATSSPGQTRTDTQYF. The CDR3 DNA reads TGTGCCACCAGCAGCCCGGGACAGACGCGCACAGATACGCAGTATTTT. The chain joins TRBV15 to TRBJ2-3, with 7 bases that match TRBD1. The CDR3 loop spans 16 amino acids. Germline loops: CDR1 LNHNV, CDR2 YYDKDF (reference sequence). The ends lost 3 bases at V and 1 base at J; junction bases unmatched: 7.

The chain links TRBV6-6 to TRBJ1-5, with D perhaps matching TRBD1 (6 bases). Germline V lookup: CDR1 MNHNY, CDR2 SVGAGI (reference sequence). The CDR3 covers 15 residues. V was cut by 2 bases and J by 1 base, with 9 bases left in between. The CDR3 here is CASSYRGSSNQPQHF. CDR3 bases: TGTGCCAGCAGTTACAGGGGGAGCAGCAATCAGCCCCAGCATTTT.

The V call is TRBV7-3, the J call TRBJ2-7, with 7 bases aligning to TRBD2. The CDR3 totals 16 residues. Germline V lookup: CDR1 SGHTA, CDR2 FQGTGA. Trimming removed 5 bases from V and 2 bases from J; junction bases left unmatched: 12. Written as DNA, the CDR3 is TGTGCCAGCAGCCCAGATGGGACGGGGGGACCCTACGAGCAGTACTTC. This codes for CASSPDGTGGPYEQYF.